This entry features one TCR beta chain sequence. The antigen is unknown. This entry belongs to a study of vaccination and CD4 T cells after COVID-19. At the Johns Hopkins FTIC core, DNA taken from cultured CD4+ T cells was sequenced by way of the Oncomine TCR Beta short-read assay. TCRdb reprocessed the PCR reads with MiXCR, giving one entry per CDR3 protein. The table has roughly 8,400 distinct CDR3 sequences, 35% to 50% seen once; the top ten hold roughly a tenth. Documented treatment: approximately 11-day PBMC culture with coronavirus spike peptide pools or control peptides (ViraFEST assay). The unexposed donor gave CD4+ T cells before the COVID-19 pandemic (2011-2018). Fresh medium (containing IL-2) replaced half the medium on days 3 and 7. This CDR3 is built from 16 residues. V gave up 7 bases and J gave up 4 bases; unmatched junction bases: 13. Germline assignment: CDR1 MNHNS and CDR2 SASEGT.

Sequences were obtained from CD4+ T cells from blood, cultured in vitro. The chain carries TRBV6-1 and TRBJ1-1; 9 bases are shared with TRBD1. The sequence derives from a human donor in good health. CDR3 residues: CASTSHPETGGTEAFF. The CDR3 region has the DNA TGTGCCAGCACCTCCCATCCCGAGACAGGGGGCACTGAAGCTTTCTTT.